This T cell receptor beta chain was captured in a study of shared clonotypes between healthy human individuals. The V segment lost 3 bases and the J segment 6 bases; nucleotides outside the gene matches: 8. The CDR3 covers 13 residues. CDR1 is GTSNPN and CDR2 is SVGIG in the germline V gene (reference sequence). CD8 cells regarded as naive lacked CD45RO, were positively chosen for CCR7, and omitted terminally differentiated effector memory CD45RA+ cells. Sequencing was performed with immunoSEQ multiplex PCR; in TCRdb, only in-frame clones are kept and a portion is missing. Seen here are about 2 million clones, around 96% observed once, and the top ten hold about 1.1%.

The chain couples TRBV30 to TRBJ2-7; 7 bases agree with TRBD1. The sample comprised naive CD8+ T cells sorted from blood. The receptor was derived from a man aged 18 to 30 in good health. The CDR3 reads CAWSHTTGVEQYF. CDR3 bases: TGTGCCTGGAGCCATACCACAGGGGTCGAGCAGTACTTC.